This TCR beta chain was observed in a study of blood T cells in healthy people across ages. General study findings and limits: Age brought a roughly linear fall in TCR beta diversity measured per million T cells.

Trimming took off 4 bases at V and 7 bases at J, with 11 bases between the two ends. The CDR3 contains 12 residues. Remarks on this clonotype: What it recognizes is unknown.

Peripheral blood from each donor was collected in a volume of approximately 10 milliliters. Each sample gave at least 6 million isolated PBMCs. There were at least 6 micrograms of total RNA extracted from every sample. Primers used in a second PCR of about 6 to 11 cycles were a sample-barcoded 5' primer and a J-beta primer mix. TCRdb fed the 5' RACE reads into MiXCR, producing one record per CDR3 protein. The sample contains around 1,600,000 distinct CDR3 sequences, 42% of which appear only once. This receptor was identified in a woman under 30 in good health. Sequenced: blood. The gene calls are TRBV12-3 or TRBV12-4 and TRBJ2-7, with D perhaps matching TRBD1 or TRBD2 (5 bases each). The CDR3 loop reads CASSSGRKEQYF. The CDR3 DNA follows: TGTGCCAGCAGTTCGGGACGTAAGGAGCAGTACTTC.